This TCR beta chain was retrieved from a study of cytomegalovirus exposure and HLA in healthy donors. Germline CDR1 is SGHNT and CDR2 is YYREEE (reference sequence). Trimming cost V 5 bases and J 0 bases; bases outside gene matches: 5. The CDR3 contains 14 residues. PCR amplification relied on 60 Vbeta primers (plus 13 Jbeta primers). Assay: immunoSEQ multiplex PCR; the TCRdb copy retains only in-frame clones and omits some. This table holds 95,000 to 100,000 clones, roughly 76% found once. J is TRBJ2-7 and V is TRBV5-4, with 7 bases lining up with TRBD1. The sequence derives from a woman aged 55 to 70 in good health and CMV-seropositive. Sequencing was done on a sample of PBMCs. CDR3 amino acids: CASRPGTDSYEQYF. DNA for the CDR3: TGTGCCAGCAGGCCCGGGACAGACTCCTACGAGCAGTACTTC.